This entry concerns a single T cell receptor (beta chain). As handled by the study authors: Estimation of nucleated cell counts was performed using reference gene primer amplification. Only in-frame clones appear in the TCRdb table, and some are missing; sequencing was by immunoSEQ multiplex PCR. V, J and clone size are those of that table, while D and trimming were read from the DNA. The repertoire holds about 140,000 clones, with 84% as singletons. This specimen belongs to a study of blood T cell repertoires in COVID-19. Study information: Acute and convalescent COVID-19 samples came from the United States, Italy and Spain. PBMCs, B-cell-depleted T cells, or T cells provided the cDNA or gDNA that made up the material.

V lost 4 bases to trimming and J lost 1 base, with 9 bases between them. There are 14 residues in the CDR3. Germline CDR1 reads SGHTA; CDR2 reads FQGNSA. While infection was still active, Seattle patients were enrolled and then followed longitudinally. The sequenced material came from peripheral blood. The sequence derives from a man in his thirties or forties with COVID-19, enrolled during active disease. This chain uses TRBV7-2 with TRBJ2-3, with a weak D call TRBD2 (6 bases). CDR3 in DNA: TGTGCCAGCAGCTCGGGAGCGGGCACAGATACGCAGTATTTT. Translated: CASSSGAGTDTQYF.